The clone carrying this T cell receptor beta chain was picked up many times. The antigen remains undetermined. This specimen belongs to a study of T cells in Graves' hyperthyroidism and ophthalmopathy. Whole-study results and caveats: Blood held most thyroid clonotypes expanded above 0.001 frequency.

Uncontrolled infection, other autoimmune disease, pregnancy or lactation barred patients from enrollment. RNA transcripts provided the source from which TCR beta CDR3 regions were amplified. HTBI primers were used for first-round RT-PCR of the TCR CDR3. TCRdb re-derived calls from the multiplex PCR reads in MiXCR, one entry per CDR3 protein. The data contain about 510,000 distinct CDR3 sequences, 40% to 55% of them singletons. The CDR3 covers 11 residues. Between the trimmed V and J ends, which lost 5 bases and 4 bases, there was a span of 6 bases. CDR1 and CDR2 (germline): SGHTA, FQGNSA. This chain links TRBV7-2 with TRBJ2-7; D might be TRBD2 (5 bases). Sequenced input: peripheral blood or thyroid tissue (not recorded which). This clonotype was sampled from an adult woman with Graves' disease, either hyperthyroidism or ophthalmopathy (not recorded which). CDR3 DNA sequence: TGTGCCAGCAGCCGGACTTACGAGCAGTACTTC. Its protein product is CASSRTYEQYF.